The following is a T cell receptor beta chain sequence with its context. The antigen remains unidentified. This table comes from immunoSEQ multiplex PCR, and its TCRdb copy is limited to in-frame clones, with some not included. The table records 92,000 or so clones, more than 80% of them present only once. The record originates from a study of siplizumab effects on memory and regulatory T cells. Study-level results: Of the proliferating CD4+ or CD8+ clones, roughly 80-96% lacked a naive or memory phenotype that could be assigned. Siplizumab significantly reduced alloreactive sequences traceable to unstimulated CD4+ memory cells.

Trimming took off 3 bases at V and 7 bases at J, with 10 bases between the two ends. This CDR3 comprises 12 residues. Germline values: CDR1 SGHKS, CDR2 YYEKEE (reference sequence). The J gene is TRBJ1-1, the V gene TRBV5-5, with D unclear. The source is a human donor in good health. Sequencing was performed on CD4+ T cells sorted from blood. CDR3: CASSYLQIEAFF. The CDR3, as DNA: TGTGCCAGCAGCTACCTACAGATTGAAGCTTTCTTT.